This T cell receptor (beta chain) was sequenced for a study of blood T cell repertoires in COVID-19. Sequencing used immunoSEQ multiplex PCR; TCRdb keeps in-frame clones, though not all of them. The data hold around 13,000 clones, with approximately 85% observed a single time. This clone has only one observation. The CDR3 has 17 residues. The V gene's germline CDR1 is MNHEY and CDR2 SVGEGT. J was trimmed by 3 bases and V by 4 bases; bases with no gene match: 13. This sequence originates from a human donor in a cohort sampled during active COVID-19. Sequencing was done on a sample of peripheral blood. The V gene is TRBV6-2 or TRBV6-3, the J gene TRBJ1-2; TRBD1 matches 8 bases. CDR3 sequence (DNA): TGTGCCAGCAGTTCGACAGGGGACGCACGTTCCGACTATGGCTACACCTTC. This encodes CASSSTGDARSDYGYTF.